This entry concerns a single T cell receptor beta chain. CDR1 is SGHNT and CDR2 is YENEEA in the germline V gene. The CDR3 is 14 residues long. V dropped 4 bases and J dropped 9; count of bases not matched to a gene: 8. The data are from a study of blood T cell repertoires in COVID-19. Here immunoSEQ multiplex PCR was the method, and the copy in TCRdb shows in-frame clones only, minus some. In the table there are some 320,000 clones, 85% of which are singletons. Material for sequencing was PBMCs or T cells enriched from blood (not recorded which). The chain employs TRBV11-3 and TRBJ2-1, with TRBD1 matching 8 bases. The receptor's source is a woman between 25 and 40 years old who had been exposed to COVID-19. As DNA, the CDR3 is TGTGCCAGCAGCTCAATGGACAGGGTGGCTGAGCAGTTCTTC. This encodes CASSSMDRVAEQFF.